A selection of T cell receptor beta chains follows, all from one sample in a study of blood T cell repertoires in COVID-19. Data came from immunoSEQ multiplex PCR; TCRdb stores just in-frame clones and leaves some out. The table lists approximately 140,000 clones, approximately 80% of them singletons. The sample comprised peripheral blood. All receptors derive from a man between 65 and 85 years old with acute or convalescent COVID-19. The CDR3 runs from the conserved cysteine through the conserved F or W. Each record gives: D gene, J gene, clone size, V gene, CDR3 protein. The D gene is left open where the match is weak. Size is omitted from some rows. Given values are once, few, many or a class for expanded clones.

D gene: NA
J gene: TRBJ2-2
clone size: NA
V gene: TRBV9
CDR3 protein: CASSVELGGTGELFF

D gene: TRBD2
J gene: TRBJ2-2
clone size: NA
V gene: TRBV7-6
CDR3 protein: CASSLNLGGMSTGELFF

D gene: NA
J gene: TRBJ1-1
clone size: NA
V gene: TRBV6-5
CDR3 protein: CASSSQGYSDTEAFF

D gene: TRBD2
J gene: TRBJ2-3
clone size: NA
V gene: TRBV5-4
CDR3 protein: CASSLALAGGADTQYF

D gene: NA
J gene: TRBJ1-6
clone size: once
V gene: TRBV6-1
CDR3 protein: CASSEGGVRGGVALHF

D gene: TRBD1
J gene: TRBJ2-3
clone size: once
V gene: TRBV11-3
CDR3 protein: CASSWTGVGTQYF

D gene: NA
J gene: TRBJ2-5
clone size: NA
V gene: TRBV29-1
CDR3 protein: CSVSLDGRGVGETQYF

D gene: NA
J gene: TRBJ1-1
clone size: NA
V gene: TRBV7-2
CDR3 protein: CASSYQRGTEAFF

D gene: TRBD2
J gene: TRBJ2-7
clone size: NA
V gene: TRBV10-1
CDR3 protein: CASGIRSLFSGRAPYEQYF

D gene: TRBD1
J gene: TRBJ2-7
clone size: few
V gene: TRBV19
CDR3 protein: CASSLSGGGTYEQYF

D gene: TRBD2
J gene: TRBJ2-2
clone size: NA
V gene: TRBV7-9
CDR3 protein: CASSLGQASGSFTGELFF

D gene: TRBD1
J gene: TRBJ1-2
clone size: NA
V gene: TRBV3-1/TRBV3-2
CDR3 protein: CASSQEQGARGYTF

D gene: TRBD1
J gene: TRBJ1-2
clone size: NA
V gene: TRBV10-3
CDR3 protein: CAISEGQGVGYTF

D gene: TRBD1
J gene: TRBJ1-5
clone size: NA
V gene: TRBV19
CDR3 protein: CASRDRGRGSSNQPQHF

D gene: TRBD1
J gene: TRBJ2-1
clone size: NA
V gene: TRBV7-2
CDR3 protein: CASSLRTGLTYNEQFF

D gene: NA
J gene: TRBJ2-3
clone size: NA
V gene: TRBV29-1
CDR3 protein: CSVESSQGDTQYF

D gene: NA
J gene: TRBJ2-7
clone size: few
V gene: TRBV2
CDR3 protein: CASQTLTAYEQYF

D gene: NA
J gene: TRBJ1-6
clone size: few
V gene: TRBV18
CDR3 protein: CASSSNRDYNSPLHF

D gene: NA
J gene: TRBJ2-1
clone size: many
V gene: TRBV18
CDR3 protein: CASSLGPNNEQFF

D gene: TRBD2
J gene: TRBJ2-3
clone size: NA
V gene: TRBV5-1
CDR3 protein: CASSSLAGEGTQYF

D gene: NA
J gene: TRBJ1-2
clone size: NA
V gene: TRBV12-3/TRBV12-4
CDR3 protein: CASRGAGDYGYTF

D gene: TRBD2
J gene: TRBJ2-7
clone size: many
V gene: TRBV18
CDR3 protein: CASSPPGTSGTGEQYF

D gene: NA
J gene: TRBJ1-3
clone size: few
V gene: TRBV5-5
CDR3 protein: CASSLGALSSGNTIYF

D gene: NA
J gene: TRBJ2-1
clone size: NA
V gene: TRBV11-3
CDR3 protein: CASSMGSGLHYNEQFF

D gene: NA
J gene: TRBJ1-1
clone size: NA
V gene: TRBV7-9
CDR3 protein: CASSLVRRAQEAFF

D gene: NA
J gene: TRBJ2-7
clone size: NA
V gene: TRBV30
CDR3 protein: CAWSTSSYKQYF

D gene: TRBD2
J gene: TRBJ2-1
clone size: NA
V gene: TRBV7-9
CDR3 protein: CASSSLAGGPIEQFF

D gene: NA
J gene: TRBJ1-5
clone size: NA
V gene: TRBV2
CDR3 protein: CASSSVSLAQPQHF

D gene: NA
J gene: TRBJ1-5
clone size: NA
V gene: TRBV2
CDR3 protein: CASSTGNRNQPQHF

D gene: TRBD2
J gene: TRBJ2-1
clone size: few
V gene: TRBV27
CDR3 protein: CASSLRASGRVNEQFF

D gene: NA
J gene: TRBJ1-2
clone size: few
V gene: TRBV7-2
CDR3 protein: CASSLAGSGGYTF

D gene: NA
J gene: TRBJ2-1
clone size: NA
V gene: TRBV28
CDR3 protein: CASSFSSGDEQFF

D gene: TRBD2
J gene: TRBJ2-7
clone size: NA
V gene: TRBV4-2
CDR3 protein: CASSQDGLAGGYEQYF

D gene: TRBD2
J gene: TRBJ2-1
clone size: NA
V gene: TRBV5-5
CDR3 protein: CASSSTGTTYNEQFF

D gene: NA
J gene: TRBJ2-2
clone size: NA
V gene: TRBV5-1
CDR3 protein: CASSSDSNTGELFF

D gene: TRBD1
J gene: TRBJ1-6
clone size: NA
V gene: TRBV27
CDR3 protein: CASSPSTLQGSREPLHF

D gene: NA
J gene: TRBJ1-6
clone size: NA
V gene: TRBV4-1
CDR3 protein: CASRPGNLEDSPLHF

D gene: TRBD1
J gene: TRBJ1-4
clone size: NA
V gene: TRBV27
CDR3 protein: CASREPDRDKLFF

D gene: NA
J gene: TRBJ1-5
clone size: NA
V gene: TRBV6-5
CDR3 protein: CASSYAGDQPQHF

D gene: NA
J gene: TRBJ1-3
clone size: NA
V gene: TRBV5-8
CDR3 protein: CASSLTGGNTIYF

D gene: TRBD2
J gene: TRBJ2-1
clone size: NA
V gene: TRBV20-1
CDR3 protein: CSASWRGDYNEQFF

D gene: TRBD1
J gene: TRBJ1-2
clone size: NA
V gene: TRBV15
CDR3 protein: CATSRDRAGGYYGYTF

D gene: TRBD1
J gene: TRBJ1-2
clone size: once
V gene: TRBV5-4
CDR3 protein: CASSFSTGSVGYTF

D gene: TRBD2
J gene: TRBJ2-7
clone size: once
V gene: TRBV10-1
CDR3 protein: CASSTTSGGPVPYEQYF

D gene: TRBD2
J gene: TRBJ2-3
clone size: NA
V gene: TRBV7-2
CDR3 protein: CASSLGLAAGNTQYF

D gene: TRBD1
J gene: TRBJ2-7
clone size: NA
V gene: TRBV19
CDR3 protein: CASMGTGGGEQYF

D gene: NA
J gene: TRBJ1-5
clone size: NA
V gene: TRBV2
CDR3 protein: CASSEIRASNQPQHF

D gene: TRBD2
J gene: TRBJ2-7
clone size: NA
V gene: TRBV7-9
CDR3 protein: CASSPPGTSASKEQYF

D gene: NA
J gene: TRBJ1-5
clone size: NA
V gene: TRBV6-1
CDR3 protein: CASSENAGWSNQPQHF

D gene: TRBD1
J gene: TRBJ1-4
clone size: NA
V gene: TRBV15
CDR3 protein: CATRREGAGTNEKLFF

D gene: TRBD1
J gene: TRBJ1-2
clone size: NA
V gene: TRBV19
CDR3 protein: CASSIAAGGAYGYTF

D gene: TRBD1
J gene: TRBJ1-6
clone size: NA
V gene: TRBV19
CDR3 protein: CASSITGGESPLHF

D gene: TRBD1
J gene: TRBJ2-3
clone size: NA
V gene: TRBV2
CDR3 protein: CASRSQGQSNPTDTQYF